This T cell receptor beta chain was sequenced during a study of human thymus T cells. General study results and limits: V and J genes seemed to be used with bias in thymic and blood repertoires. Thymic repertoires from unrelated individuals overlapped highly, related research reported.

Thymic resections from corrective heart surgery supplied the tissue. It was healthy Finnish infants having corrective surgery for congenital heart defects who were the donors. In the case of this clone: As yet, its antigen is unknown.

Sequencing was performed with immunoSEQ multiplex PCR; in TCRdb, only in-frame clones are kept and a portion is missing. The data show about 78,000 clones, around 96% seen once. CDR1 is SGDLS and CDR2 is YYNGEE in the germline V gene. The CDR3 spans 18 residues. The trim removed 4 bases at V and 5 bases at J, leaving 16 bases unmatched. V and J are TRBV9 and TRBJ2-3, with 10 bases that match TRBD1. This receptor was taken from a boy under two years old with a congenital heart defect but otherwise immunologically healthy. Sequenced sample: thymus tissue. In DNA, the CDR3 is TGTGCCAGCAGCCCTACACCTGGGACAGGGGCCATATTAGATACGCAGTATTTT. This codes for CASSPTPGTGAILDTQYF.